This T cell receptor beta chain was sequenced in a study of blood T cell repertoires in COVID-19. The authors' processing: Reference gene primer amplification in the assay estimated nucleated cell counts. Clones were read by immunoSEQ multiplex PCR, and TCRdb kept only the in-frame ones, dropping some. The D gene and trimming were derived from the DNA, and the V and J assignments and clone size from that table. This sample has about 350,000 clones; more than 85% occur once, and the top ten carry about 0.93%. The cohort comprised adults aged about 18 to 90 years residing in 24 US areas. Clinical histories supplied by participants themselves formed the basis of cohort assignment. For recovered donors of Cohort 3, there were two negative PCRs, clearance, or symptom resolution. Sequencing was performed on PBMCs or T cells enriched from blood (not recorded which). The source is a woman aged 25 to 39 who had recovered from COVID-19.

CDR3 protein: CASSSRTGRGTEAFF. In nucleotides, the CDR3 is TGTGCCAGCAGTTCTAGGACAGGGAGGGGCACTGAAGCTTTCTTT. The rearrangement links TRBV27 to TRBJ1-1; TRBD1 aligns across 8 bases. The CDR3 is 15 residues long. Trimming removed 4 bases from V and 4 bases from J; junction bases left unmatched: 8. CDR1 MNHEY and CDR2 SMNVEV come from the germline V gene (reference sequence).